The source of this T cell receptor (beta chain) is a study of technical replicates of blood from several donors. Germline loops: CDR1 SNHLY, CDR2 FYNNEI. Trimming removed 7 bases at V and 4 bases at J, with 5 bases between. The CDR3 spans 10 residues. Sequencing was performed with immunoSEQ multiplex PCR; in TCRdb, only in-frame clones are kept and a portion is missing. The sample shows 74,000 or so clones, about 96% of them seen only once. Sequenced material: T cells isolated from PBMCs. The chain recombines TRBV2 with TRBJ2-7, with D maybe TRBD1 (5 bases). This sequence originates from a human donor in good health. In DNA form, the CDR3 reads TGTGCCAGCACAGGGTACGAGCAGTACTTC. It codes for CASTGYEQYF.